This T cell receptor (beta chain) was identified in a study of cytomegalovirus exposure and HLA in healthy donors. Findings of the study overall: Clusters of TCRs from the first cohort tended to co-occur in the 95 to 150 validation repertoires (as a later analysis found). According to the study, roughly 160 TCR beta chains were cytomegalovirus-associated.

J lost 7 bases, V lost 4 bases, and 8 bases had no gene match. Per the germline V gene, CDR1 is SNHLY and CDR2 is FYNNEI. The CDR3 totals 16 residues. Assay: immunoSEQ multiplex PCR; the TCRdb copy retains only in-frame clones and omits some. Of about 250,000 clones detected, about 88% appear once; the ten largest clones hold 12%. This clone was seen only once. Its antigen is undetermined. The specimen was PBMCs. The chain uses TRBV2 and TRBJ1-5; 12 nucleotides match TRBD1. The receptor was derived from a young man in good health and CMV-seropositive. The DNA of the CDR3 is TGTGCCAGCAGTGGGACGGGGACAGGGGGCCGGCAGCCCCAGCATTTT. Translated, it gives CASSGTGTGGRQPQHF.